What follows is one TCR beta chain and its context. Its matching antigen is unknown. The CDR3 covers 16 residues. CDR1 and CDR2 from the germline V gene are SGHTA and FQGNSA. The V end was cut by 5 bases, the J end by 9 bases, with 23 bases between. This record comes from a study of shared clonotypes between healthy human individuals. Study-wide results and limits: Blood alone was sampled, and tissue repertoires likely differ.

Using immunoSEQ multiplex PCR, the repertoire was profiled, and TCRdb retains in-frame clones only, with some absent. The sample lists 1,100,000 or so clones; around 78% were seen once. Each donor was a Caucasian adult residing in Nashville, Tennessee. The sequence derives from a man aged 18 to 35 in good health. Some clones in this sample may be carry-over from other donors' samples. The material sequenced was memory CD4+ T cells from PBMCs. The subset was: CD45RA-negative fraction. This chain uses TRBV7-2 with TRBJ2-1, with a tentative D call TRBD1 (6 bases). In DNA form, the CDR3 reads TGTGCCAGCAGCCGCACTACCGGGACATCGCGCGGTGAGCAGTTCTTC. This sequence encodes CASSRTTGTSRGEQFF.